This T cell receptor beta chain derives from a study of blood T cell repertoires in COVID-19. Whole-study context: COVID-19 samples, acute and convalescent, were from the United States, Italy and Spain. In each case, the material was cDNA or gDNA derived from T cells, B-cell-depleted T cells, or PBMCs.

Germline CDR1 and CDR2: SGHRS and YFSETQ. The CDR3 is 16 amino acids. Trimming removed 4 bases from V and 3 bases from J; junction bases left unmatched: 10. Original processing notes: Using reference gene primer amplification, nucleated cell counts were estimated. The table came from immunoSEQ multiplex PCR; TCRdb's copy has only in-frame clones and leaves some out. V and J calls and clone size come straight from that table; D and trimming were deduced from the DNA. This table has a few hundred thousand clones, 85% to 90% appearing once. This chain links TRBV5-1 with TRBJ1-1; 9 nucleotides match TRBD1. Material: peripheral blood. The clonotype comes from a woman aged 40-49 years with acute or convalescent COVID-19. This CDR3 reads CASSPGTGIRDTEAFF. CDR3 in DNA: TGCGCCAGCAGCCCCGGGACAGGGATCCGGGACACTGAAGCTTTCTTT.